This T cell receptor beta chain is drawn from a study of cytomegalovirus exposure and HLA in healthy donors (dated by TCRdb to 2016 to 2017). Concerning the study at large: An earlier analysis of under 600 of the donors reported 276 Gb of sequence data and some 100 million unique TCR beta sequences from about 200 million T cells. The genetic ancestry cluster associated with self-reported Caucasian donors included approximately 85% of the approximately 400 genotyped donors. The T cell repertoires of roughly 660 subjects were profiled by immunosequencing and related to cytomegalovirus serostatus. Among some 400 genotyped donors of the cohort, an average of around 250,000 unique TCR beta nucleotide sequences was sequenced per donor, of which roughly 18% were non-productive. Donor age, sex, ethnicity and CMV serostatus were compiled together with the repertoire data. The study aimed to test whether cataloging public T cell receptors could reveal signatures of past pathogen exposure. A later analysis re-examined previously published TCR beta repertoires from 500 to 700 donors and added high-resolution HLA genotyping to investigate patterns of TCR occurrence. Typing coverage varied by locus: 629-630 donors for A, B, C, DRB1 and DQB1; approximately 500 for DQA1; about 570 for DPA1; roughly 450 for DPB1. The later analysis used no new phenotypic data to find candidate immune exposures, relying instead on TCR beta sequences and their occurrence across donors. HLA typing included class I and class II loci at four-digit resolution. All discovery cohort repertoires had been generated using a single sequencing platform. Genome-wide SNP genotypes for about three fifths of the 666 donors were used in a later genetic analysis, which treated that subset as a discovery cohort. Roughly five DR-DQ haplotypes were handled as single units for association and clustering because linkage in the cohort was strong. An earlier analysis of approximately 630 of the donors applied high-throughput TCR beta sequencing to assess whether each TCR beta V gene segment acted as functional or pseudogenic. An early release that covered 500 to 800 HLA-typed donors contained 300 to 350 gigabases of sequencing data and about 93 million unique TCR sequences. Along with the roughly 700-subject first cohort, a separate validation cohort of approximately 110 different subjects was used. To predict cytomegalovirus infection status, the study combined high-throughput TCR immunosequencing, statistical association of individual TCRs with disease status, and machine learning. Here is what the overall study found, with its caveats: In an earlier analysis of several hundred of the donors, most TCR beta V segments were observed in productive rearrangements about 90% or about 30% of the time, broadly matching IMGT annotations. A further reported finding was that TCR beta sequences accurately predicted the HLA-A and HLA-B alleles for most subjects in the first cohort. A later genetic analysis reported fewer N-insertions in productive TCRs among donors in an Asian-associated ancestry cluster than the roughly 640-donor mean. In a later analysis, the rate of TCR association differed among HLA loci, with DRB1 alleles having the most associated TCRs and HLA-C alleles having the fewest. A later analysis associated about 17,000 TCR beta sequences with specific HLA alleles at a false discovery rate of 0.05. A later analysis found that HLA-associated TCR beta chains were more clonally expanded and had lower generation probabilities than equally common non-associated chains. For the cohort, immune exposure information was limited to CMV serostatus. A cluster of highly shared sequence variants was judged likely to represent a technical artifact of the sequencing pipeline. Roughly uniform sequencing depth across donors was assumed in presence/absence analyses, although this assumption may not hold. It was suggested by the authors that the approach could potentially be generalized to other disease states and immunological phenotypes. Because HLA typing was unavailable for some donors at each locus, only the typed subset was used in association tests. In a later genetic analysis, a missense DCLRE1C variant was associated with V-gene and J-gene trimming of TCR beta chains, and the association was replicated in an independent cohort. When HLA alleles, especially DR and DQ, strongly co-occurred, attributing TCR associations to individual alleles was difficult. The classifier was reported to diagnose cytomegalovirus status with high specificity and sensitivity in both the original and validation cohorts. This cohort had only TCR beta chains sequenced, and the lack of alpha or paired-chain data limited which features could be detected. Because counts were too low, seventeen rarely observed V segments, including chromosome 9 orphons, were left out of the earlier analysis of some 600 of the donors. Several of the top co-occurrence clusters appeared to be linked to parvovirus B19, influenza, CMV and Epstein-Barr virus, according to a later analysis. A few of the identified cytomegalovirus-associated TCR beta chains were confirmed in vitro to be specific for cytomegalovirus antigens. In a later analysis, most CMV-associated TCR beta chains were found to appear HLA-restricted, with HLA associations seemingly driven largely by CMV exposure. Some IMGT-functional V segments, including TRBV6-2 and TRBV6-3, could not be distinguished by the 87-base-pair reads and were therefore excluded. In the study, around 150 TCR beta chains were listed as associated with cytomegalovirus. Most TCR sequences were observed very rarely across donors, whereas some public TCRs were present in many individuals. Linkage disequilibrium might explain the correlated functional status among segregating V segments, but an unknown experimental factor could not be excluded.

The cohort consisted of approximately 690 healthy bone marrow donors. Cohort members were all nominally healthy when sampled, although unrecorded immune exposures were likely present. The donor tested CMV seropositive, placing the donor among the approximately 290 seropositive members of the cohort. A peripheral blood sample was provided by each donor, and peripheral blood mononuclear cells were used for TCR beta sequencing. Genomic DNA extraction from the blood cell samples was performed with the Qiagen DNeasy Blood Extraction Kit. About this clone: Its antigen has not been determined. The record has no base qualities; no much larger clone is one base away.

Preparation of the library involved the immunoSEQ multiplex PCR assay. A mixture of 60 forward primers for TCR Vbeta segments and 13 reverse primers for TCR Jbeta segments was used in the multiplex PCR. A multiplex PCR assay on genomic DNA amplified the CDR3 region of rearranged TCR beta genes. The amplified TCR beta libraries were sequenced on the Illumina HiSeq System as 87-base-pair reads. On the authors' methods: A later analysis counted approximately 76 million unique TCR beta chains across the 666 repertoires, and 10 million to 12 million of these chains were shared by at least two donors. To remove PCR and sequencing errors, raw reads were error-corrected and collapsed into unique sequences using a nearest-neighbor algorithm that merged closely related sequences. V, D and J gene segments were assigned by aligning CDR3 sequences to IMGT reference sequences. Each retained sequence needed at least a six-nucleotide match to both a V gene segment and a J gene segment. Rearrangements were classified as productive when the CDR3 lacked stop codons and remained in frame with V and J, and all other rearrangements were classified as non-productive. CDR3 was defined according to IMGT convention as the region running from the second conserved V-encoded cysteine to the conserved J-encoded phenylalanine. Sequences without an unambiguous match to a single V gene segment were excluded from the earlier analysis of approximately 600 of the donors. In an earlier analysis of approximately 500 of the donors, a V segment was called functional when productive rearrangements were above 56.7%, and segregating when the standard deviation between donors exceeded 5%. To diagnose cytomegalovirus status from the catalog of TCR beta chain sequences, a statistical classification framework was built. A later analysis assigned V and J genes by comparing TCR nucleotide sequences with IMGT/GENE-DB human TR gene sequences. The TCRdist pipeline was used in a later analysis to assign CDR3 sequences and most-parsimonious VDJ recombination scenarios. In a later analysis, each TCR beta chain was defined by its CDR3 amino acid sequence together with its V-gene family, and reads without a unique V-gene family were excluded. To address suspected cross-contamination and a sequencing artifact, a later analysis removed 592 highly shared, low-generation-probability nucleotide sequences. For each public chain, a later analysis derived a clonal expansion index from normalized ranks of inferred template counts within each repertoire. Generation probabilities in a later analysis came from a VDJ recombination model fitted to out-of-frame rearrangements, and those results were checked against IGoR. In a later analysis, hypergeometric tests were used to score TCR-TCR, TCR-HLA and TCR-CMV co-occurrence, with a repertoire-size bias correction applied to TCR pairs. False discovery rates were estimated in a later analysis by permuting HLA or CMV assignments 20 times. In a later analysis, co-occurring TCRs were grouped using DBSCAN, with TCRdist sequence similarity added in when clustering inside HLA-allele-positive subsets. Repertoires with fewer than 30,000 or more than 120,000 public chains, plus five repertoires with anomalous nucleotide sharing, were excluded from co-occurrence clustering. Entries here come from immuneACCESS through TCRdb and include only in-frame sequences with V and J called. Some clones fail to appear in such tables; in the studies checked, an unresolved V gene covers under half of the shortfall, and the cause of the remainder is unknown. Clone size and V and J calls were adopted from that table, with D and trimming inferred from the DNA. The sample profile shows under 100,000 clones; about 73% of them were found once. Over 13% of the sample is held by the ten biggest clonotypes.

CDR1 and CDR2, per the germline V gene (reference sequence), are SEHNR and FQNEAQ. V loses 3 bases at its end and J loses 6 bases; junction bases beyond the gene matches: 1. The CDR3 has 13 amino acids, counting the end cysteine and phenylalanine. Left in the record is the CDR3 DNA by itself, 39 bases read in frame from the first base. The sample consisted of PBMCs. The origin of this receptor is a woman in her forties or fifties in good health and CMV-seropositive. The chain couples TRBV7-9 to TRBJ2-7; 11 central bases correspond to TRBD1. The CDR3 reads CASSFGTGGEQYF. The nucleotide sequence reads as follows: TGTGCCAGCAGCTTTGGGACAGGGGGCGAGCAGTACTTC.